This T cell receptor (beta chain) was identified during a study of shared clonotypes between healthy human individuals. The deep-level immunoSEQ assay was used. Ten immunoSEQ deep assay plates served to sequence unsorted PBMC DNA. Produced via immunoSEQ multiplex PCR; TCRdb's table is partial and in-frame only. The data show 450,000 to 650,000 clones, roughly 79% seen once. On this clone itself: Antigen: not known.

The length of the CDR3 is 13 residues. Germline V gene lookup returns CDR1 SGDLS and CDR2 YYNGEE. J gave up 5 bases and V 3 bases, and 3 bases lay outside the gene matches. Study outcomes and limitations: Sampling included only blood; tissue repertoires likely differ.

The chain recombines TRBV9 with TRBJ1-1; 8 bases match TRBD1. The specimen was PBMCs. This clonotype was sampled from a woman aged 40 to 50 in good health. Some clones in this sample may be carry-over from other donors' samples. CDR3 amino acids: CASSARDRTEAFF. The CDR3 DNA reads as TGTGCCAGCAGCGCAAGGGACAGGACTGAAGCTTTCTTT.